The following is a T cell receptor (beta chain) sequence with its context. The target antigen is unknown. The CDR3 runs 15 residues. Germline V gene sequence: CDR1 SGHVS, CDR2 FQNEAQ. V shed 4 bases and J shed 2 bases, with 15 bases lying between them. The time point here: recipient sample about 28 days before transplant, after cytoreduction. The data were obtained in a study of T cell clonotyping in hematopoietic cell transplantation. Notes on the study in general: Pathologically expanded recipient clonotypes increased progressively from day 30 to day 180 as diversity fell.

Profiling relied on immunoSEQ multiplex PCR, and the TCRdb table lists in-frame clones only, not all of them. The profile shows roughly 80,000 clones, 96% of them singletons. This clonotype was sampled from a woman aged 45 to 65 with acute myeloid leukemia. Some clones in this sample may be carry-over from other donors' samples. This chain links TRBV7-8 with TRBJ2-7; a possible D gene is TRBD2 (6 bases). Sequencing was performed on peripheral blood mononuclear cells, taken before stem cell transplant. CDR3 region: CASSYGSRGAYEQYF. The CDR3 DNA reads as TGTGCCAGCAGCTACGGGAGCCGAGGGGCCTACGAGCAGTACTTC.